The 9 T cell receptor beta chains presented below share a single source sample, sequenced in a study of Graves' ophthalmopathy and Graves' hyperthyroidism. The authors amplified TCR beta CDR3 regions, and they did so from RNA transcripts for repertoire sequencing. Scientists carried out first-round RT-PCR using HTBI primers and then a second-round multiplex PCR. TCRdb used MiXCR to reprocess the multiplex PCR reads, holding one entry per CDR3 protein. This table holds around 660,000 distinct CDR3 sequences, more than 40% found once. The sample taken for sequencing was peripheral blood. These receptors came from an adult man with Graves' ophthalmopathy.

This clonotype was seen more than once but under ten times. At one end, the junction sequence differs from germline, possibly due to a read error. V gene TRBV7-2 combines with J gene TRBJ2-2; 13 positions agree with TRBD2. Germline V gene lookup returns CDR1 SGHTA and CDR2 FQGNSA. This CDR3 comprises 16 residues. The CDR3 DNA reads TGTGCCAGCAGCCAAACTAGCGGGGGGGCCACCGAGGAGCTGTTTTTT. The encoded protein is CASSQTSGGATEELFF.

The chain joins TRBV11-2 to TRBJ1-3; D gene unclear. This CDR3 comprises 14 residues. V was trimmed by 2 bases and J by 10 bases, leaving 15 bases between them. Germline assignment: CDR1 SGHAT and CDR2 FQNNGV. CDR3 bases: TGTGCCAGCAGCTTAAGCCCTCGAGGAGAGACCATATATTTT. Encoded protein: CASSLSPRGETIYF.

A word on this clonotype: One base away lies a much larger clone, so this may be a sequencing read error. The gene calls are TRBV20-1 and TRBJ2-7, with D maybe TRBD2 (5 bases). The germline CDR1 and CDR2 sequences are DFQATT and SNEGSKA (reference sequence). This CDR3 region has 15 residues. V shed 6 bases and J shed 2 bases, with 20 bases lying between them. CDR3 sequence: CSAARALAATYEQYV. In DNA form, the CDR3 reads TGCAGTGCAGCTAGAGCTCTAGCCGCCACCTACGAGCAGTACGTC.

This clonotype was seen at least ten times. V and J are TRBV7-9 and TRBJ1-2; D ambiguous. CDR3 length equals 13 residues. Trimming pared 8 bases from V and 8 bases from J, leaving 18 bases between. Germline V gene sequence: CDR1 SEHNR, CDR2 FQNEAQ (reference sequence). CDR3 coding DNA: TGTGCCAGCCTTCCAAGAGGACTCCTCGGCTACACCTTC. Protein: CASLPRGLLGYTF. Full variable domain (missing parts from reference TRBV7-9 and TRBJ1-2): DTGVSQNPRHKITKRGQNVTFRCDPISEHNRLYWYRQTLGQGPEFLTYFQNEAQLEKSRLLSDRFSAERPKGSFSTLEIQRTEQGDSAMYLCASLPRGLLGYTFGSGTRLTVV.

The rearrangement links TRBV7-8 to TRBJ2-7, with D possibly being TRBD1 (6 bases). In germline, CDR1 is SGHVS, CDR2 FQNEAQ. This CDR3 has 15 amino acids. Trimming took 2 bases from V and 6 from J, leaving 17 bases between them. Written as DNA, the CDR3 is TGTGCCAGCAGCTTATTCTCAGGGGCTACGGGCGAGCAGTACTTC. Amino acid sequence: CASSLFSGATGEQYF.

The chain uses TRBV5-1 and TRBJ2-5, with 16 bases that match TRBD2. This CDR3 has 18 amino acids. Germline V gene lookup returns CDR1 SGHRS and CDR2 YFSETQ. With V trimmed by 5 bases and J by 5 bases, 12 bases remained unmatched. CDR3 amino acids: CASSPIIGTSGGVETQYF. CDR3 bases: TGCGCCAGCAGTCCAATCATTGGGACTAGCGGGGGGGTTGAGACCCAGTACTTC.

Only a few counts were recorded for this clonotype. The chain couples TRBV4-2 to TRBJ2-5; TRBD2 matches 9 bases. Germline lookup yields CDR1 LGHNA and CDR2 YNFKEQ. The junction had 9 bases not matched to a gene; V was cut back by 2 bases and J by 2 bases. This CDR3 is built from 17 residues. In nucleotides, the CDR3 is TGTGCCAGCAGCCAATCGGGCGGGGGGGGCGGACAAGAGACCCAGTACTTC. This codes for CASSQSGGGGGQETQYF.

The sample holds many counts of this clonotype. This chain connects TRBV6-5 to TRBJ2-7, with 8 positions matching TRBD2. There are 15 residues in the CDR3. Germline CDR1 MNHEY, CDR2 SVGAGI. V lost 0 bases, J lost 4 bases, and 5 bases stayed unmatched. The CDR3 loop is CASSYSRGERYEQYF. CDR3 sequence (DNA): TGTGCCAGCAGTTACTCGCGGGGGGAAAGGTACGAGCAGTACTTC.

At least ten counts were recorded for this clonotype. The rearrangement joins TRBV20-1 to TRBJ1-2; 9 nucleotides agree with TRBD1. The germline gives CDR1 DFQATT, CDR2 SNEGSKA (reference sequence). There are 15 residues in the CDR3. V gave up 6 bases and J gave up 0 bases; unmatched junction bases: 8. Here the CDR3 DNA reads TGCAGTGCATCGACAGGGGGGCAGGCTAACTATGGCTACACCTTC. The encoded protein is CSASTGGQANYGYTF.